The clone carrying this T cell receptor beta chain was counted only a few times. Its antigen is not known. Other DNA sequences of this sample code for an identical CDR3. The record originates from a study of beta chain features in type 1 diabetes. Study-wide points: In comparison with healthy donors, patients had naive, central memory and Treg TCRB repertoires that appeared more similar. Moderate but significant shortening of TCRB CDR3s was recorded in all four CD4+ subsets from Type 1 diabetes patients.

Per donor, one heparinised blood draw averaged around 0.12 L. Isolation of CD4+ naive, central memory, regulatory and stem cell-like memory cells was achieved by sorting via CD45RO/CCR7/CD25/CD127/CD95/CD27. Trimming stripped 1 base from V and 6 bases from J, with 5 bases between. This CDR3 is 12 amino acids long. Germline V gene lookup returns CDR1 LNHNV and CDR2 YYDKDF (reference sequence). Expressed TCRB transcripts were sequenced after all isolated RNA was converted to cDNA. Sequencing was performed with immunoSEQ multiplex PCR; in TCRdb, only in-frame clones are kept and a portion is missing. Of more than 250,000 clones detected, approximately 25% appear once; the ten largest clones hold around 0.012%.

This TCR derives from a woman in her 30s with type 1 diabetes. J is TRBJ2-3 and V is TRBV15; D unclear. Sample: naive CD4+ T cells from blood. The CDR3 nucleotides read TGTGCCACCAGCAGAGGTGCGGATACGCAGTATTTT. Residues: CATSRGADTQYF.